This record concerns one TCR beta chain sequence. Time point given: patch test 2, 6 weeks after DPC sensitization. Stated treatment: therapeutic diphenylcyclopropenone sensitization with weekly scalp DPC. MiXCR, applied by TCRdb to the RACE reads, yields one record per CDR3 protein. The table shows tens of thousands of distinct CDR3 sequences, with just under 10% occurring only once. This specimen comes from a study of human T cells and chemical hapten exposure. CDR3 length: 12 amino acids. From germline, CDR1 is SQVTM and CDR2 ANQGSEA. Trimming cost V 4 bases and J 1 base, with 6 bases left between them.

The source of this sequence is a woman aged 50 to 60 with alopecia areata. Some clones in this sample may be carry-over from other donors' samples. The material was whole blood, obtained in connection with sensitization to the hapten diphenylcyclopropenone (DPC). The chain recombines TRBV29-1 with TRBJ2-3; D is unresolved. CDR3 amino acids: CSVGYGTDTQYF. The CDR3 nucleotides are TGCAGCGTTGGTTACGGCACAGATACGCAGTATTTT.